This T cell receptor beta chain was identified during a study of post-analysis software for immune sequencing data. Study at large: Both relapsing-remitting and secondary progressive multiple sclerosis featured among the disease courses, as did progressive-relapsing multiple sclerosis.

Concerning this clonotype: What it binds is not known.

The library was made from cDNA and included unique molecular identifiers. TCRdb independently ran MiXCR on the PCR reads; one entry per CDR3 protein. In the table there are about 460,000 distinct CDR3 sequences, nearly 45% of which are singletons. Points from the study as a whole: Patients had higher frequencies than controls of five TRBV segments, including TRBV5-6, TRBV5-1 and TRBV20-1. Controls significantly exceeded multiple sclerosis patients in normalized Chao1 diversity.

CDR3 length: 15 amino acids. From germline, CDR1 is DFQATT and CDR2 SNEGSKA (reference sequence). The ends lost 0 bases at V and 5 bases at J; junction bases unmatched: 5. This receptor was identified in a girl aged 5-17 years with multiple sclerosis. The specimen sequenced was blood. The gene calls are TRBV20-1 and TRBJ2-5; 11 bases line up with TRBD2. The CDR3 sequence is CSARDLLAGGETQYF. The CDR3 DNA is TGCAGTGCTAGAGATCTGCTAGCGGGAGGCGAGACCCAGTACTTC.